This TCR beta chain was recorded in a study of CD8+ T cells in alopecia areata (dated by TCRdb to 2016 to 2018). With respect to the entire study: Treated patients were enrolled in an open-label pilot trial of oral tofacitinib at 5 to 10 mg twice daily for moderate-to-severe alopecia areata. Biopsies were taken from tofacitinib-treated patients at baseline and again at 4 and 24 weeks into treatment, and several of those patients also had a later scalp biopsy. For the treated patients, the SALT score, which quantifies what percentage of scalp surface area is affected, served as the measure of disease severity. RNA was extracted with the PAXgene miRNA kit for fixed scalp, the miRNeasy kit for PBMCs, and the RNeasy kit for mouse skin. In humans, TCRbeta sequencing was performed on scalp tissue and on sorted CD4+ and CD8+ peripheral blood T cells from healthy controls and from patients with patchy or totalis/universalis alopecia areata. To study T cell clonal expansion in alopecia areata, the researchers applied high-throughput TCRbeta sequencing to both the C3H/HeJ mouse model and human patients. Tofacitinib was administered for 6 to 18 months, and 6 months of follow-up off drug were then conducted to assess delayed response and recurrence. TCRbeta CDR3 regions were amplified by immunoSEQ multiplex PCR with 35 Vbeta forward and 13 Jbeta reverse primers. Scalp clonality was compared across normal scalp (n=4), patchy alopecia areata scalp (n=8), and alopecia totalis/universalis scalp (n=8). General study outcomes and caveats: Many expanded lesional clones were found to persist in scalp and blood during tofacitinib treatment, and relapse after treatment cessation may be partly explained by this persistence. Scalp TCR repertoire analysis is complicated because resident alphabeta T cells in normal human skin are also sequenced, whereas mouse skin is dominated by gammadelta T cells. Shared TCR sequences between patients were less evident than in mice, which may be partly attributable to HLA diversity in the patient population. Tofacitinib significantly decreased scalp clonality and the number of expanded CD8+ clones among the top 100 scalp clones. Compared with normal scalp, lesional scalp had higher clonality and more expanded CD8+ clones, particularly in alopecia totalis/universalis, a pattern that suggests antigenic drive. Because the treated cohort was small and included a single nonresponder, larger studies are needed to assess links between baseline CD8+ expansion and response.

Taken from the germline V gene, the CDR1 and CDR2 loops are SQVTM and ANQGSEA. Including the terminal cysteine and phenylalanine, the CDR3 comprises 13 residues. The only DNA kept is the CDR3, 39 bases in frame from the first base. V was cut back by 2 bases and J by 1 base, leaving a gap of 8 bases between them. Library preparation used the immunoSEQ multiplex PCR assay. RNA was extracted from all samples and reverse transcribed into cDNA, which served as template for TCR sequencing. SuperScript III was used for first-strand cDNA synthesis, primed with a 2:1 mix of oligo-dT and random hexamers. A synthetic immune receptor repertoire was used to assess amplification bias, and residual bias was removed computationally. In the authors' own workflow: Raw reads were preprocessed to remove errors, and CDR3 was defined by IMGT conventions from the conserved cysteine to phenylalanine. Clonality was computed by normalizing Shannon entropy by log2 of the number of productive unique TCRs and subtracting the result from 1. CD4 or CD8 identity of scalp clones was inferred by cross-referencing scalp TCRbeta sequences with sorted blood CD4 and CD8 repertoires. Imported from immuneACCESS, the table was reduced by TCRdb to in-frame sequences with V and J called. These copies leave out some clones; in studies compared against another copy, an unresolved V gene accounts for under half, and the cause of the remainder is not known. The D gene and trimming were derived from the DNA, and the V and J assignments and clone size from that table. The sample yields 200,000 to 250,000 clones; about three fifths were counted once. In total, the top ten clones hold around 3.9% of the sample.

The time point label, read with the paper, signifies: 4 weeks on oral tofacitinib. In light of the paper, this sample's treatment or condition label describes: oral pan-JAK inhibitor, 5-10 mg twice daily. Peripheral blood and lesional scalp punch biopsies were obtained from patients with alopecia areata. PBMCs were isolated by density centrifugation and stained for CD3, CD4 and CD8, and CD4+ and CD8+ T cells were sorted on a FACSAria. For this clone: This receptor's antigen is unknown. It has no much larger one-base neighbor in the sample; base qualities were not kept.

The TCR originated in a human donor with alopecia areata. The specimen was CD4+ T cells sorted from blood, collected at week 4, from a patient treated with tofacitinib. This chain is built from TRBV29-1 and TRBJ1-2; the best D guess is TRBD1, with 5 bases matching. The CDR3: CSVEWGVNYGYTF. The sequenced DNA: TGCAGCGTTGAATGGGGGGTTAACTATGGCTACACCTTC.